Listed here are 8 T cell receptor beta chains from one sample, sequenced in a study of blood T cell repertoires in COVID-19. Sequencing was performed with immunoSEQ multiplex PCR; in TCRdb, only in-frame clones are kept and a portion is missing. Here the sample spans a few hundred thousand clones, approximately 85% being singletons. The source material was peripheral blood. These receptors all stem from a woman in her seventies with COVID-19, enrolled during active disease.

The V and J genes are TRBV2 and TRBJ2-2; weak D call: TRBD2 (5 bases). Germline CDR1 is SNHLY and CDR2 is FYNNEI. The CDR3 is made up of 14 amino acids. With 10 bases removed from V and 3 bases from J, the gap between germline ends came to 15 bases. As DNA, the CDR3 is TGTGCCACCCGCGAGCTAGCATACACCGGGGAGCTGTTTTTT. Translating it yields CATRELAYTGELFF.

The rearrangement links TRBV29-1 to TRBJ1-1, with no clear D. The CDR3 runs to 11 residues. Germline CDR1 SQVTM, CDR2 ANQGSEA. Trimming pared 5 bases from V and 6 bases from J, leaving 10 bases between. For the CDR3, the DNA is TGCAGCGTTCAGTTAGACTCTGAAGCTTTCTTT. Amino acid sequence: CSVQLDSEAFF.

This clone came up once. The CDR3 protein is CASSLELAQETQYF. CDR3 nucleotide sequence: TGCGCCAGCAGCTTGGAACTAGCACAAGAGACCCAGTACTTC. This rearrangement joins TRBV5-1 to TRBJ2-5; D may be TRBD2 (6 bases). V was cut by 0 bases and J by 2 bases, with 8 bases left in between. CDR1 and CDR2 (germline): SGHRS, YFSETQ. The CDR3 sequence is 14 residues long. Complete variable domain (other parts from reference TRBV5-1 and TRBJ2-5): KAGVTQTPRYLIKTRGQQVTLSCSPISGHRSVSWYQQTPGQGLQFLFEYFSETQRNKGNFPGRFSGRQFSNSRSEMNVSTLELGDSALYLCASSLELAQETQYFGPGTRLLVL.

This sequence joins TRBV19 and TRBJ2-1, with D possibly matching TRBD2 (6 bases). This CDR3 has 14 amino acids. CDR1 and CDR2 (germline): LNHDA, SQIVND (reference sequence). V lost 1 base, J lost 9 bases, and 13 bases lay in between. The CDR3 nucleotides are TGTGCCAGTAGTATAGCGGGAGTGCTCGGTGAGCAGTTCTTC. This translates into CASSIAGVLGEQFF.

The chain links TRBV5-4 to TRBJ1-1, with TRBD1 identical over 7 bases. The CDR3 length is 15 residues. V gave up 4 bases and J gave up 1 base; unmatched junction bases: 7. Germline V CDR1 and CDR2: SGHNT, YYREEE (reference sequence). As DNA, the CDR3 is TGTGCCAGCAGCCCCAGGACAGGAAAGAACACTGAAGCTTTCTTT. Translation gives CASSPRTGKNTEAFF.

In regard to this clone: In the same sample, other DNA sequences code for this CDR3. The CDR3 is CASSLPGLAGANEQYF. The CDR3 DNA sequence: TGTGCCAGCAGCTTACCGGGACTAGCGGGAGCCAACGAGCAGTACTTC. The rearrangement uses TRBV7-2 and TRBJ2-7; 14 positions match TRBD2. The length of the CDR3 is 16 residues. From germline, CDR1 is SGHTA and CDR2 FQGNSA. Trimming cost V 2 bases and J 5 bases; bases outside gene matches: 5.

J is TRBJ1-1 and V is TRBV6-4; possible D gene TRBD1, 5 bases. The CDR3 covers 13 residues. V was clipped by 5 bases and J by 5 bases, with 12 bases between them. CDR1 and CDR2 (germline): MRHNA, SNTAGT. The CDR3 protein is CASSSSGITEAFF. CDR3 bases: TGTGCCAGCAGTTCATCAGGGATTACTGAAGCTTTCTTT.

This clone was detected a few times. This rearrangement joins TRBV7-2 to TRBJ2-2, with D possibly matching TRBD1 (5 bases). Trimming removed 1 base at V and 1 base at J, with 7 bases between. The CDR3 runs 15 residues. The germline gives CDR1 SGHTA, CDR2 FQGNSA. CDR3 in amino acids: CASSLVGENTGELFF. CDR3 nucleotides: TGTGCCAGCAGCTTAGTAGGGGAGAACACCGGGGAGCTGTTTTTT.